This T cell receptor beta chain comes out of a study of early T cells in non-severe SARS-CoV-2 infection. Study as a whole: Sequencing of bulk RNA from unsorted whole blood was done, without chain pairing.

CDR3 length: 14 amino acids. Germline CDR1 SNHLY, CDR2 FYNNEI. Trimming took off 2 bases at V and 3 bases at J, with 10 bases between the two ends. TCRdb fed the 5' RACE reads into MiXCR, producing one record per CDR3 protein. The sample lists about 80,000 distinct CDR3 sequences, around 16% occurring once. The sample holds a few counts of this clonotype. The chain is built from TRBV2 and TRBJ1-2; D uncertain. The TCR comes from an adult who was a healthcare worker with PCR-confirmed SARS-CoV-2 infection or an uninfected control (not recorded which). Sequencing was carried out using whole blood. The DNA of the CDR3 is TGTGCCAGCAGTGAATGGGGAAGGGACTATGGCTACACCTTC. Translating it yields CASSEWGRDYGYTF. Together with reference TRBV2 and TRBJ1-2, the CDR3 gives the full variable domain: EPEVTQTPSHQVTQMGQEVILRCVPISNHLYFYWYRQILGQKVEFLVSFYNNEISEKSEIFDDQFSVERPDGSNFTLKIRSTKLEDSAMYFCASSEWGRDYGYTFGSGTRLTVV.